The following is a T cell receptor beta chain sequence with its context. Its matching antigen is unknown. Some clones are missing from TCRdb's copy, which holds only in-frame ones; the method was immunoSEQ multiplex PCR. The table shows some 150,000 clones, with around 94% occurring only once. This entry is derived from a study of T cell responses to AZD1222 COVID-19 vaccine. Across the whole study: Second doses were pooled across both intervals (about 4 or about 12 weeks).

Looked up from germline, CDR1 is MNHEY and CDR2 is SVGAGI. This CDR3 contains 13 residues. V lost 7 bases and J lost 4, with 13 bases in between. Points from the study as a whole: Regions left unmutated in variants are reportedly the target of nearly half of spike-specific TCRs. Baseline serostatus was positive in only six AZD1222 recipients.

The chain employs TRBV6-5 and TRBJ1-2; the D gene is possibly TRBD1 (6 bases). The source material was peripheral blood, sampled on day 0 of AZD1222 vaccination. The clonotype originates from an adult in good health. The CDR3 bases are TGTGCCAGCATTAAAACCAGGGGCTATGGCTACACCTTC. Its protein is CASIKTRGYGYTF.